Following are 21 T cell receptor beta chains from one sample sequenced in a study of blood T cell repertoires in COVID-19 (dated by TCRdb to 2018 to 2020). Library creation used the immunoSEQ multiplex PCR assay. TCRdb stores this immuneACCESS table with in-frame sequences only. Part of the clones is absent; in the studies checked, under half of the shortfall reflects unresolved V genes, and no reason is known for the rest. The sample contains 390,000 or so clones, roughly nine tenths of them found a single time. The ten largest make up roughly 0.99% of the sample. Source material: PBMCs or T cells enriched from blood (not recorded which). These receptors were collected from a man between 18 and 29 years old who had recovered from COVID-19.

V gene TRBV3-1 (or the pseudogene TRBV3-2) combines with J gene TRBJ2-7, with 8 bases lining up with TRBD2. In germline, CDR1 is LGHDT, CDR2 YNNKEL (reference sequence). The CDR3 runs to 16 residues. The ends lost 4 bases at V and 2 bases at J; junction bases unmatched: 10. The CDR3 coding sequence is TGTGCCAGCAGCCCTTTAAGCACTAGCGGAGCCTACGAGCAGTACTTC. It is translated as CASSPLSTSGAYEQYF.

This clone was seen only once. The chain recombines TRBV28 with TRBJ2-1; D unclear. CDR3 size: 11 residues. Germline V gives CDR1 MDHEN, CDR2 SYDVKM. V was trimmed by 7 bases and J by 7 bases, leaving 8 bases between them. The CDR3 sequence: CASTLVNEQFF. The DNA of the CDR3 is TGTGCCAGCACCCTCGTAAATGAGCAGTTCTTC.

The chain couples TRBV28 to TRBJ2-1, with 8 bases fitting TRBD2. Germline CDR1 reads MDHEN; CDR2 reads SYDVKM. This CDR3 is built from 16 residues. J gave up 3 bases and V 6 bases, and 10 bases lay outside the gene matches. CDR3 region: CASRGKTSVIYNEQFF. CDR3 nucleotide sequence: TGTGCCAGCAGGGGGAAGACTAGCGTGATCTACAATGAGCAGTTCTTC. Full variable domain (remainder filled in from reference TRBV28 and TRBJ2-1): DVKVTQSSRYLVKRTGEKVFLECVQDMDHENMFWYRQDPGLGLRLIYFSYDVKMKEKGDIPEGYSVSREKKERFSLILESASTNQTSMYLCASRGKTSVIYNEQFFGPGTRLTVL.

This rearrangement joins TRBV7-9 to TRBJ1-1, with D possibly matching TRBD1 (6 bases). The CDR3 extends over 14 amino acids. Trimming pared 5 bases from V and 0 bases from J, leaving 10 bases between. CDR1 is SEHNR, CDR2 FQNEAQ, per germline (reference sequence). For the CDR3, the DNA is TGTGCCAGCAGCGAAGACAGGCTGAACACTGAAGCTTTCTTT. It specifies CASSEDRLNTEAFF.

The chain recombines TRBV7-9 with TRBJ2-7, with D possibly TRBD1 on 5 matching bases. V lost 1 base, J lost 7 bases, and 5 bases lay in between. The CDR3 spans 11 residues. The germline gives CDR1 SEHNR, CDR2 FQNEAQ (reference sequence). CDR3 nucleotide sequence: TGTGCCAGCAGCTTAGGGACAGAGCAGTACTTC. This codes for CASSLGTEQYF. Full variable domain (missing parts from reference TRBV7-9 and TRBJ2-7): DTGVSQNPRHKITKRGQNVTFRCDPISEHNRLYWYRQTLGQGPEFLTYFQNEAQLEKSRLLSDRFSAERPKGSFSTLEIQRTEQGDSAMYLCASSLGTEQYFGPGTRLTVT.

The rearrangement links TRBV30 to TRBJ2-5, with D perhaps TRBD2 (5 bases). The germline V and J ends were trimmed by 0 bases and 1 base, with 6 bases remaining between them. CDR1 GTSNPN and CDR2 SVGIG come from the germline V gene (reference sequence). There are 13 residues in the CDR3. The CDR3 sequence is CAWSVEGQETQYF. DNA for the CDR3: TGTGCCTGGAGTGTAGAGGGCCAAGAGACCCAGTACTTC.

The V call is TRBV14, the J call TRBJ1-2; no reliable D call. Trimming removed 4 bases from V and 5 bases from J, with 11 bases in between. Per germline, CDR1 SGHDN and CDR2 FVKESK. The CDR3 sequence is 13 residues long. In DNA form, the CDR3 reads TGTGCCAGCAGCCTATCTCGGAGGTATGGCTACACCTTC. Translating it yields CASSLSRRYGYTF.

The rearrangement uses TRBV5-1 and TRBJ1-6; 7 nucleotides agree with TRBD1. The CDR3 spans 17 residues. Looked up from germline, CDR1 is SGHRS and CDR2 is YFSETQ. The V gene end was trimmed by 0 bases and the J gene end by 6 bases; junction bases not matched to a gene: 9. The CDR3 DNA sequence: TGCGCCAGCAGCTTGGGTACAGGGGCGAGGGGTAATTCACCCCTCCACTTT. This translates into CASSLGTGARGNSPLHF.

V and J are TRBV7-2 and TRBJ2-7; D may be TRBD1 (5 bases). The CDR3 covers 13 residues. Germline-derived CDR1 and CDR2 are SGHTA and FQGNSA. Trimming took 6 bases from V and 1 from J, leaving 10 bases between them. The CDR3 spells CASSYDSSYEQYF. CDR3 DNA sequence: TGTGCCAGCAGTTACGACAGTTCCTACGAGCAGTACTTC.

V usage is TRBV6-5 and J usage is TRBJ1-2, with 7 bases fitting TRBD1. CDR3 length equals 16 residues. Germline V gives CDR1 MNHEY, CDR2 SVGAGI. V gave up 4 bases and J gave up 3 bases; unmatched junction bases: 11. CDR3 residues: CASSFLDRPKDYGYTF. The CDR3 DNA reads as TGTGCCAGCAGTTTTTTGGACAGGCCGAAGGACTATGGCTACACCTTC.

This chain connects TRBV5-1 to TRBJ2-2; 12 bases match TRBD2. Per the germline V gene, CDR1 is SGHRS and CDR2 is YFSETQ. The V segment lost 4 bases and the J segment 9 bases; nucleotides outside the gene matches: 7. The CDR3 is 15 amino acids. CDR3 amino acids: CASSETSGGYRELFF. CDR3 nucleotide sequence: TGCGCCAGCAGCGAGACTAGCGGGGGATACCGGGAGCTGTTTTTT.

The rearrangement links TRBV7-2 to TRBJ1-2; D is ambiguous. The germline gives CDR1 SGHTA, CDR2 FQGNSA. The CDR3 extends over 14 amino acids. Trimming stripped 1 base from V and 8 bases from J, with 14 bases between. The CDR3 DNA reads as TGTGCCAGCAGCTTAGGTTCACAGTTTCGAGGCTACACCTTC. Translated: CASSLGSQFRGYTF. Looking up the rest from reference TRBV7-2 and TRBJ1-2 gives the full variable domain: GAGVSQSPSNKVTEKGKDVELRCDPISGHTALYWYRQSLGQGLEFLIYFQGNSAPDKSGLPSDRFSAERTGGSVSTLTIQRTQQEDSAVYLCASSLGSQFRGYTFGSGTRLTVV.

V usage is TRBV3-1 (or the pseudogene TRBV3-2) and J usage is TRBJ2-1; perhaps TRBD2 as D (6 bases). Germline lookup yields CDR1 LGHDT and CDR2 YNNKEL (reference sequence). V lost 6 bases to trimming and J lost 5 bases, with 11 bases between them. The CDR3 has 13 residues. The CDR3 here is CASRGTANNEQFF. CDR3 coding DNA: TGTGCCAGCAGGGGGACTGCCAACAATGAGCAGTTCTTC.

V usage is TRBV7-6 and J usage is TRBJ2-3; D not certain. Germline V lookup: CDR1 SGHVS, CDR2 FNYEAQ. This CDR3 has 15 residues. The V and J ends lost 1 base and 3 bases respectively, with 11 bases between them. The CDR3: CASSLGQPLTDTQYF. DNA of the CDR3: TGTGCCAGCAGCTTAGGGCAACCTCTTACAGATACGCAGTATTTT.

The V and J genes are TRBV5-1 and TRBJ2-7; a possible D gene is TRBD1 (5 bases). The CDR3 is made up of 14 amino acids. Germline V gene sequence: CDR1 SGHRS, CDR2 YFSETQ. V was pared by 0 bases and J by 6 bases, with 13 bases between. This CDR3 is CASSLGTPSSEQYF. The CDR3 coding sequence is TGCGCCAGCAGCTTGGGGACACCGAGTAGCGAGCAGTACTTC. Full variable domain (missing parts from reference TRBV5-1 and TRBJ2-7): KAGVTQTPRYLIKTRGQQVTLSCSPISGHRSVSWYQQTPGQGLQFLFEYFSETQRNKGNFPGRFSGRQFSNSRSEMNVSTLELGDSALYLCASSLGTPSSEQYFGPGTRLTVT.

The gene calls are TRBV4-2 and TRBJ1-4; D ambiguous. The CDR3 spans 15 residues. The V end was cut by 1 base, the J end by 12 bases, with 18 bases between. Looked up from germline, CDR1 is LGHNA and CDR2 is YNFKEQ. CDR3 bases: TGTGCCAGCAGCCAAGCACTGCGGAGGGAATGGGAACTGTTTTTT. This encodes CASSQALRREWELFF.

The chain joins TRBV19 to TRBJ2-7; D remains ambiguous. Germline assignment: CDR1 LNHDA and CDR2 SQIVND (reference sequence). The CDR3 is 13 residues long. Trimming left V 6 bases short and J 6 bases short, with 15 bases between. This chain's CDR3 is CASSAGPLAEQYF. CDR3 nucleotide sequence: TGTGCCAGTAGCGCAGGCCCCCTCGCCGAGCAGTACTTC. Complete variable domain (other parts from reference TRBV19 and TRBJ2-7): DGGITQSPKYLFRKEGQNVTLSCEQNLNHDAMYWYRQDPGQGLRLIYYSQIVNDFQKGDIAEGYSVSREKKESFPLTVTSAQKNPTAFYLCASSAGPLAEQYFGPGTRLTVT.

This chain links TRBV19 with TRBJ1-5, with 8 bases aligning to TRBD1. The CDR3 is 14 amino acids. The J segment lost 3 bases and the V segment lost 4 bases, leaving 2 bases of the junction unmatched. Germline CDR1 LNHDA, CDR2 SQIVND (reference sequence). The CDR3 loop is CASSRTGINQPQHF. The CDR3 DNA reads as TGTGCCAGTAGTAGGACAGGGATCAATCAGCCCCAGCATTTT.

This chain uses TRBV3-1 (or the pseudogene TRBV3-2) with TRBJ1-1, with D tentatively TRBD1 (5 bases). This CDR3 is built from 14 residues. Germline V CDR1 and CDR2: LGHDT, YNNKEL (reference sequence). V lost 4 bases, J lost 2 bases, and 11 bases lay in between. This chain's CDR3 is CASSPTVSNTEAFF. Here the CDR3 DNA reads TGTGCCAGCAGCCCGACAGTTTCTAACACTGAAGCTTTCTTT.

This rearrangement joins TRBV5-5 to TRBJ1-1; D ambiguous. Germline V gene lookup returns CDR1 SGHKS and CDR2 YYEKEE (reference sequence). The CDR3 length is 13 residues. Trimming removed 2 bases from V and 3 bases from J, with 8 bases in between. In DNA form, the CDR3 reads TGTGCCAGCAGCTTTTCCGGGGACACTGAAGCTTTCTTT. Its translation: CASSFSGDTEAFF.

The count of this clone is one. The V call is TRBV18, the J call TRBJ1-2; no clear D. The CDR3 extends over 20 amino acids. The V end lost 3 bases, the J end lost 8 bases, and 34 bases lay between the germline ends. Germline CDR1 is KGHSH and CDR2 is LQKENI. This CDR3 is CASSPTARANRVKITMGYTF. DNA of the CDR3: TGTGCCAGCTCACCTACGGCCAGAGCCAATCGGGTTAAAATAACTATGGGCTACACCTTC.